Below, 29 T cell receptor beta chains from the same sample are listed, as sequenced in a study of control samples from healthy donors and cancer patients. This table comes from immunoSEQ multiplex PCR, and its TCRdb copy is limited to in-frame clones, with some not included. The data show 150,000 or so clones, with about 94% seen just once and 4.1% held by the top ten. The sequenced material came from blood. The receptor source for this set is a woman aged 55-69 years in good health.

This clone was counted a single time. The V gene is TRBV7-9, the J gene TRBJ2-1, with a weak D call TRBD1 (5 bases). The germline CDR1 and CDR2 sequences are SEHNR and FQNEAQ (reference sequence). V gave up 2 bases and J gave up 6 bases, with 14 bases separating them. The CDR3 totals 15 residues. In nucleotides, the CDR3 is TGTGCCAGCAGCTTATTGGACATCCTGGGCAATGAGCAGTTCTTC. This translates into CASSLLDILGNEQFF.

The chain has TRBV2 and TRBJ1-2, with D possibly TRBD1 on 5 matching bases. Trimming left V 4 bases short and J 4 bases short, with 13 bases between. The germline CDR1 and CDR2 sequences are SNHLY and FYNNEI. The CDR3 is 14 amino acids. Written as DNA, the CDR3 is TGTGCCAGCAGTGCGGGGCGGCGAGGCTATGGCTACACCTTC. It codes for CASSAGRRGYGYTF.

The CDR3 nucleotides read TGCGCCAGCAGCCAAATCCGACAGAATGAAAAACTGTTTTTT. Translating gives CASSQIRQNEKLFF. This chain connects TRBV4-3 to TRBJ1-4; possible D gene TRBD1, 5 bases. The CDR3 totals 14 residues. Germline V gene sequence: CDR1 LGHNA, CDR2 YSLEER. The V gene lost 2 bases and the J gene lost 5 bases, with 9 bases spanning the gap.

The chain recombines TRBV6-4 with TRBJ1-5; no clear D gene. Germline V CDR1 and CDR2: MRHNA, SNTAGT. V lost 5 bases and J 3 bases, leaving 8 bases between the germline ends. This CDR3 contains 13 residues. The CDR3 sequence is CASSFQPNQPQHF. The CDR3 DNA reads TGTGCCAGCAGTTTCCAGCCCAATCAGCCCCAGCATTTT.

V gene TRBV27 combines with J gene TRBJ1-5; D not resolved. V lost 5 bases, J lost 1 base, and 9 bases lay in between. Per the germline V gene, CDR1 is MNHEY and CDR2 is SMNVEV (reference sequence). The CDR3 has 14 residues. CDR3 bases: TGTGCCAGCAGTCTGTCCAGGAGCAATCAGCCCCAGCATTTT. It is translated as CASSLSRSNQPQHF.

The CDR3 DNA reads as TGTGCTAGTGGTTTTTTCGGGACCGGTACAGATACGCAGTATTTT. It encodes CASGFFGTGTDTQYF. This sequence joins TRBV12-5 and TRBJ2-3; the D gene could be TRBD1 or TRBD2 (5 bases each). The V gene's germline CDR1 is LGHNT and CDR2 FRNRAP. The CDR3 totals 15 residues. V lost 3 bases, J lost 3 bases, and 13 bases lay in between. Looking up the rest from reference TRBV12-5 and TRBJ2-3 gives the full variable domain: DARVTQTPRHKVTEMGQEVTMRCQPILGHNTVFWYRQTMMQGLELLAYFRNRAPLDDSGMPKDRFSAEMPDATLATLKIQPSEPRDSAVYFCASGFFGTGTDTQYFGPGTRLTVL.

The chain combines TRBV11-2 with TRBJ2-2; D is perhaps TRBD1 or TRBD2 (5 bases each). V lost 0 bases, J lost 4 bases, and 12 bases lay in between. This CDR3 spans 16 amino acids. Germline assignment: CDR1 SGHAT and CDR2 FQNNGV. CDR3 bases: TGTGCCAGCAGCTTAGATAGGCAGGGAGCCACCGGGGAGCTGTTTTTT. Amino acid sequence: CASSLDRQGATGELFF.

The chain links TRBV29-1 to TRBJ2-2; 15 bases match TRBD2. V lost 1 base, J lost 4 bases, and 7 bases stayed unmatched. Germline assignment: CDR1 SQVTM and CDR2 ANQGSEA. The CDR3 consists of 18 residues. The CDR3 coding sequence is TGCAGCGTTGAAGGGACTAGCGGGGGGGTCTATGGCACCGGGGAGCTGTTTTTT. Translation: CSVEGTSGGVYGTGELFF.

This sequence joins TRBV7-2 and TRBJ2-1, with 10 bases that match TRBD2. Germline values: CDR1 SGHTA, CDR2 FQGNSA. The CDR3 contains 14 residues. V was pared by 5 bases and J by 6 bases, with 4 bases of the junction left unmatched. The CDR3 DNA is TGTGCCAGCAGCCCTAGCGGGGGAGGCAATGAGCAGTTCTTC. It encodes CASSPSGGGNEQFF.

The chain employs TRBV11-2 and TRBJ2-5; D tentatively fits TRBD1 or TRBD2 (6 bases each). The length of the CDR3 is 15 residues. Trimming took off 5 bases at V and 0 bases at J, with 13 bases between the two ends. CDR1 and CDR2 (germline): SGHAT, FQNNGV. CDR3 DNA: TGTGCCAGCAGCCTACCGGGGGCCCACCAAGAGACCCAGTACTTC. This codes for CASSLPGAHQETQYF.

The chain employs TRBV15 and TRBJ1-1; D ambiguous. Germline values: CDR1 LNHNV, CDR2 YYDKDF (reference sequence). V lost 0 bases to trimming and J lost 10 bases, with 9 bases between them. The CDR3 covers 12 residues. This CDR3 reads CATSRDRLGAFF. CDR3 DNA sequence: TGTGCCACCAGCAGAGATCGGCTTGGAGCTTTCTTT.

The V and J genes are TRBV7-2 and TRBJ2-1; unclear D gene. The CDR3 length is 15 residues. V lost 3 bases and J lost 2, with 11 bases in between. The germline V gene encodes CDR1 SGHTA and CDR2 FQGNSA. In DNA, the CDR3 is TGTGCCAGCAGCTTTGATGAGAACACCTACAATGAGCAGTTCTTC. It yields the protein CASSFDENTYNEQFF.

The chain recombines TRBV10-1 with TRBJ1-2, with TRBD1 matching over 8 bases. The CDR3 sequence is 15 residues long. The germline V gene encodes CDR1 WNHNN and CDR2 SYGVQD (reference sequence). J lost 5 bases, V lost 4 bases, and 9 bases had no gene match. DNA for the CDR3: TGCGCCAGCAGTGCCCTTGCAGGGGGCCGGTATGGCTACACCTTC. Its protein product is CASSALAGGRYGYTF.

V is TRBV5-1 and J is TRBJ1-5; a weak D match, TRBD1 (5 bases). The CDR3 is made up of 14 amino acids. Trimming cost V 0 bases and J 6 bases, with 10 bases left between them. Looked up from germline, CDR1 is SGHRS and CDR2 is YFSETQ. The chain's CDR3 is CASSLGGSGQPQHF. The CDR3 DNA is TGCGCCAGCAGCTTGGGGGGCTCGGGTCAGCCCCAGCATTTT.

The V gene is TRBV5-1, the J gene TRBJ2-5; D is ambiguous. Germline V CDR1 and CDR2: SGHRS, YFSETQ. This CDR3 contains 13 residues. The germline V and J ends were trimmed by 0 bases and 5 bases, with 8 bases remaining between them. CDR3 region: CASSLVLRETQYF. The CDR3 coding sequence is TGCGCCAGCAGCTTGGTACTTAGGGAGACCCAGTACTTC.

The CDR3, as DNA: TGCGCCAGCAGCCAAGTTCCCCGTTTCGGCGATCCAGGGGGGCCCAGGGATACGCAGTATTTT. It specifies CASSQVPRFGDPGGPRDTQYF. The chain carries TRBV4-3 and TRBJ2-3, with a tentative D call TRBD1 (7 bases). In germline, CDR1 is LGHNA, CDR2 YSLEER. This CDR3 region has 21 residues. V was trimmed by 1 base and J by 6 bases, leaving 32 bases between them.

This clone was picked up one time. J is TRBJ2-1 and V is TRBV2; 8 bases are shared with TRBD2. The CDR3 is made up of 16 amino acids. Germline values: CDR1 SNHLY, CDR2 FYNNEI. Germline trimming cut 7 bases from V and 9 bases from J; bases unmatched to any gene: 17. In nucleotides, the CDR3 is TGTGCCAGCAAAATCAGCGGGGGCCTCCCCCTGGGTGAGCAGTTCTTC. Amino acids: CASKISGGLPLGEQFF. The entire variable domain, with the rest obtained from reference TRBV2 and TRBJ2-1, is as follows: EPEVTQTPSHQVTQMGQEVILRCVPISNHLYFYWYRQILGQKVEFLVSFYNNEISEKSEIFDDQFSVERPDGSNFTLKIRSTKLEDSAMYFCASKISGGLPLGEQFFGPGTRLTVL.

The rearrangement joins TRBV7-2 to TRBJ1-1, with D unclear. Germline V lookup: CDR1 SGHTA, CDR2 FQGNSA. The V end lost 2 bases, the J end lost 2 bases, and 18 bases lay between the germline ends. The CDR3 is made up of 17 amino acids. The CDR3 loop reads CASSLRSSLGFNTEAFF. The CDR3 bases are TGTGCCAGCAGCTTAAGATCGAGCTTGGGCTTTAACACTGAAGCTTTCTTT.

The V and J genes are TRBV28 and TRBJ1-3; no clear D. Germline assignment: CDR1 MDHEN and CDR2 SYDVKM. The CDR3 sequence is 15 residues long. Trimming cost V 4 bases and J 2 bases, with 12 bases left between them. CDR3 loop: CASSSPGGTGNTIYF. In nucleotides, the CDR3 is TGTGCCAGCAGTTCCCCCGGAGGAACTGGAAACACCATATATTTT.

The V call is TRBV7-2, the J call TRBJ1-2; 9 nucleotides align to TRBD1. This CDR3 spans 13 amino acids. J was trimmed by 6 bases and V by 3 bases; bases with no gene match: 2. The germline V gene encodes CDR1 SGHTA and CDR2 FQGNSA. CDR3 sequence reads: CASSFDRGNGYTF. Here the CDR3 DNA reads TGTGCCAGCAGCTTCGACAGGGGGAATGGCTACACCTTC.

The genes are TRBV3-1 (or the pseudogene TRBV3-2) and TRBJ2-4; D possibly corresponds to TRBD1 (5 bases). Germline lookup yields CDR1 LGHDT and CDR2 YNNKEL (reference sequence). The CDR3 length is 16 residues. V lost 0 bases and J lost 8, with 17 bases in between. The CDR3 nucleotides read TGTGCCAGCAGCCAAGAGGTCCGCCAGGGTCTAGACATTCAGTACTTC. Its translation is CASSQEVRQGLDIQYF.

The table lists this clone with a count of one. The chain carries TRBV13 and TRBJ1-2; TRBD1 is a possible D gene (6 bases). V was clipped by 1 base and J by 4 bases, with 13 bases between them. The CDR3 spans 15 residues. Germline V CDR1 and CDR2: PRHDT, FYEKMQ (reference sequence). The DNA of the CDR3 is TGTGCCAGCAGCTTAGAGGGGGGGTCCCTCTATGGCTACACCTTC. Protein: CASSLEGGSLYGYTF.

The rearrangement joins TRBV19 to TRBJ2-1, with unresolved D. Germline CDR1 and CDR2: LNHDA and SQIVND (reference sequence). With 3 bases removed from V and 0 bases from J, the gap between germline ends came to 9 bases. The CDR3 length is 15 residues. The CDR3 loop is CASSITSISYNEQFF. The CDR3 DNA reads as TGTGCCAGTAGTATCACCAGCATCTCCTACAATGAGCAGTTCTTC.

V is TRBV24-1 and J is TRBJ2-1; D is undetermined. Germline V gives CDR1 KGHDR, CDR2 SFDVKD. V lost 2 bases to trimming and J lost 4 bases, with 14 bases between them. CDR3 size: 16 residues. This CDR3 reads CATSDSVPSEYNEQFF. As DNA, the CDR3 is TGTGCCACCAGTGATTCGGTACCCAGTGAGTACAATGAGCAGTTCTTC.

The J gene is TRBJ1-2, the V gene TRBV2; 7 bases line up with TRBD1. The length of the CDR3 is 12 residues. CDR1 SNHLY and CDR2 FYNNEI come from the germline V gene. The trim removed 6 bases at V and 2 bases at J, leaving 0 bases unmatched. The CDR3 protein is CASRTGNYGYTF. CDR3 DNA: TGTGCCAGCAGGACAGGGAACTATGGCTACACCTTC.

The chain couples TRBV4-3 to TRBJ1-2; the D is unclear. Trimming removed 0 bases at V and 4 bases at J, with 18 bases between. Per germline, CDR1 LGHNA and CDR2 YSLEER. The CDR3 length is 17 residues. CDR3 sequence: CASSQDRRRLRGYGYTF. The CDR3 nucleotides read TGCGCCAGCAGCCAAGATAGGCGACGGCTACGAGGCTATGGCTACACCTTC.

The chain joins TRBV29-1 to TRBJ2-7, with a weak D call TRBD2 (7 bases). The CDR3 has 13 amino acids. Germline loops: CDR1 SQVTM, CDR2 ANQGSEA. V gave up 6 bases and J gave up 4 bases, with 16 bases separating them. The CDR3 sequence: CSVEGGYVYEQYF. The CDR3, as DNA: TGCAGCGTCGAGGGGGGGTATGTATACGAGCAGTACTTC.

CDR3 in DNA: TGCAGTGCTAGTAAAGACAGGAACGTTGAAGCTTTCTTT. It translates to CSASKDRNVEAFF. The chain has TRBV20-1 and TRBJ1-1, with a tentative D call TRBD1 (6 bases). V was clipped by 3 bases and J by 7 bases, with 15 bases between them. Germline-derived CDR1 and CDR2 are DFQATT and SNEGSKA (reference sequence). The CDR3 extends over 13 amino acids.

The CDR3 loop reads CATSRDQQGTQETQYF. CDR3 DNA: TGTGCCACCAGCAGAGATCAACAGGGAACGCAAGAGACCCAGTACTTC. The chain carries TRBV15 and TRBJ2-5, with D possibly matching TRBD1 (6 bases). V dropped 0 bases and J dropped 2 bases, with 13 bases sitting between them. The CDR3 totals 16 residues. Per the germline V gene, CDR1 is LNHNV and CDR2 is YYDKDF (reference sequence).